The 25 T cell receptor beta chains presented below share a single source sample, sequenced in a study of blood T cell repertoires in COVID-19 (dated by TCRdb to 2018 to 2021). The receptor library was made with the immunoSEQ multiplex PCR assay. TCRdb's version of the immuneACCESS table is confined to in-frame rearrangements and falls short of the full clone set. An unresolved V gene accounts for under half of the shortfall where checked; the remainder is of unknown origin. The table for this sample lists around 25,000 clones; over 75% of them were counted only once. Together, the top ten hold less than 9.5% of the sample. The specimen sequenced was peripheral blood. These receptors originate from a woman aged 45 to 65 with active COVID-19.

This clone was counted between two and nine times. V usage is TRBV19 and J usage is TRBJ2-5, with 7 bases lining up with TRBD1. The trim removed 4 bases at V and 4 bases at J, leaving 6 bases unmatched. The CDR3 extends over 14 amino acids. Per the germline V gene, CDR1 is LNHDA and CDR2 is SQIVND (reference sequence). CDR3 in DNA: TGTGCCAGTAGTAATCAGGGGGAAGGAGAGACCCAGTACTTC. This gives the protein CASSNQGEGETQYF.

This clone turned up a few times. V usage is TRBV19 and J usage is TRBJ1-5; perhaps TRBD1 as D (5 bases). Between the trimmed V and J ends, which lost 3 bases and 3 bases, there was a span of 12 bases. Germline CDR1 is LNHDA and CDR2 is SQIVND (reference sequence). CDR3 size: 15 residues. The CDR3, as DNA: TGTGCCAGTAGTATTGGGGGGGTTCCCAATCAGCCCCAGCATTTT. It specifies CASSIGGVPNQPQHF.

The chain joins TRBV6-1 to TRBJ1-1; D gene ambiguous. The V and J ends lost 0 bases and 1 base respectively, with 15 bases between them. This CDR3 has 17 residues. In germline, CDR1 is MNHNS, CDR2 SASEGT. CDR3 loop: CASSEALWEGANTEAFF. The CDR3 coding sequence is TGTGCCAGCAGTGAAGCGCTATGGGAGGGCGCGAACACTGAAGCTTTCTTT.

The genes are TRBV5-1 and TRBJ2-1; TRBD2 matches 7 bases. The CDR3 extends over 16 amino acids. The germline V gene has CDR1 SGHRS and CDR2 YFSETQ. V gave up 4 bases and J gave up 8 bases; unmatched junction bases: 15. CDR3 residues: CASSLLGGGFGDEQFF. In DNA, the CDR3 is TGCGCCAGCAGCCTACTCGGGGGAGGGTTCGGAGATGAGCAGTTCTTC.

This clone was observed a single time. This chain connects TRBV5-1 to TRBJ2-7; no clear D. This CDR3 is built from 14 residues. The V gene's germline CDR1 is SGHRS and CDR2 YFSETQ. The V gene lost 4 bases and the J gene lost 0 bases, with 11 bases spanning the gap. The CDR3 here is CASSPFASSYEQYF. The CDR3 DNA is TGCGCCAGCAGCCCATTCGCGAGCTCCTACGAGCAGTACTTC. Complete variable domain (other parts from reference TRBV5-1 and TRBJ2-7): KAGVTQTPRYLIKTRGQQVTLSCSPISGHRSVSWYQQTPGQGLQFLFEYFSETQRNKGNFPGRFSGRQFSNSRSEMNVSTLELGDSALYLCASSPFASSYEQYFGPGTRLTVT.

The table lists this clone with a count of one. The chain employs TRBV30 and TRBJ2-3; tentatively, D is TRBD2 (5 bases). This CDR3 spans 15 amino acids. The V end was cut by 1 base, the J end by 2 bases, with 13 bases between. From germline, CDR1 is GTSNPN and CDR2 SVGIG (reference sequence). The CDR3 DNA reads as TGTGCCTGGAGTGCCGAGCGGAGATTCACAGATACGCAGTATTTT. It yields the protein CAWSAERRFTDTQYF. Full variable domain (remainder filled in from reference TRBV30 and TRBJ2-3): SQTIHQWPATLVQPVGSPLSLECTVEGTSNPNLYWYRQAAGRGLQLLFYSVGIGQISSEVPQNLSASRPQDRQFILSSKKLLLSDSGFYLCAWSAERRFTDTQYFGPGTRLTVL.

The CDR3 here is CASSRGAGGPYEQYF. The CDR3, as DNA: TGTGCCAGCAGCCGGGGGGCGGGAGGGCCCTACGAGCAGTACTTC. V usage is TRBV11-2 and J usage is TRBJ2-7, with 9 bases fitting TRBD2. The germline V gene has CDR1 SGHAT and CDR2 FQNNGV. The CDR3 loop spans 15 amino acids. The junction had 7 bases not matched to a gene; V was cut back by 5 bases and J by 2 bases.

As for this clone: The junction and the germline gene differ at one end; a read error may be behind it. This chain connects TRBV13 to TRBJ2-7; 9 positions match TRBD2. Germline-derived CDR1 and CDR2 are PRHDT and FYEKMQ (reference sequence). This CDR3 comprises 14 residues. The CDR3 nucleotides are TGTACCAGCAGCGCCTTGGGGACTAGCCGCGAGCAGTACTTC. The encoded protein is CTSSALGTSREQYF.

The CDR3 spells CAWSLAGGIFQETQYF. CDR3 coding DNA: TGTGCCTGGAGCCTAGCGGGAGGAATCTTCCAAGAGACCCAGTACTTC. V gene TRBV30 combines with J gene TRBJ2-5; 11 bases agree with TRBD2. Trimming at V came to 3 bases and at J to 1 base, leaving 7 bases not matched to a gene. Germline lookup yields CDR1 GTSNPN and CDR2 SVGIG (reference sequence). This CDR3 spans 16 amino acids. Filled out from reference TRBV30 and TRBJ2-5, the complete variable domain reads SQTIHQWPATLVQPVGSPLSLECTVEGTSNPNLYWYRQAAGRGLQLLFYSVGIGQISSEVPQNLSASRPQDRQFILSSKKLLLSDSGFYLCAWSLAGGIFQETQYFGPGTRLLVL.

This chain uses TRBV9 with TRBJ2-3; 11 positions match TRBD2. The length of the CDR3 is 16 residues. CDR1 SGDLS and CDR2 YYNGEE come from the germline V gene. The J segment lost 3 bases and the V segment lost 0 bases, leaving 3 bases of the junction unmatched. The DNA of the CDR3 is TGTGCCAGCAGCGTAGGCCTAGCGGGAGGAACAGATACGCAGTATTTT. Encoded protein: CASSVGLAGGTDTQYF.

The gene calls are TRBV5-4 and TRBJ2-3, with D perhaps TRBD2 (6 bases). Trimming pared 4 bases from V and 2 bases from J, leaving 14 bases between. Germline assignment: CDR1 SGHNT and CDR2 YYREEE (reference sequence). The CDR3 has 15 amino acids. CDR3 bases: TGTGCCAGCAGCGGACCACTAGCCCCCACAGATACGCAGTATTTT. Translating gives CASSGPLAPTDTQYF.

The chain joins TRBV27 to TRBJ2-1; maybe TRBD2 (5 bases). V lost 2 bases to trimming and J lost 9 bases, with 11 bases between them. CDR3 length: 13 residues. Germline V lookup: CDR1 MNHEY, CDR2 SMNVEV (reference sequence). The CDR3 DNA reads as TGTGCCAGCAGTTTACTGGTTGAGGGTGAGCAGTTCTTC. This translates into CASSLLVEGEQFF.

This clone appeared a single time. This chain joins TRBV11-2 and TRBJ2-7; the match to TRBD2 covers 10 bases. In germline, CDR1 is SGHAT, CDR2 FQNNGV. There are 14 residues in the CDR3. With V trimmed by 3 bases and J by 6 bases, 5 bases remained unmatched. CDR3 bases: TGTGCCAGCAGCTTCCTAGCGGGAGTCATCGAGCAGTACTTC. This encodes CASSFLAGVIEQYF.

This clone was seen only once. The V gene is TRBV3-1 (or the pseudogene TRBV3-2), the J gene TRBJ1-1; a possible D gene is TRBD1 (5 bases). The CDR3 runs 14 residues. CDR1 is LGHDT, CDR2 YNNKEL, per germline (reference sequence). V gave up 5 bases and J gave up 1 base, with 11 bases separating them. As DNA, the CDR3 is TGTGCCAGCAGCACCCGGGGGGGGAACACTGAAGCTTTCTTT. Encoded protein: CASSTRGGNTEAFF.

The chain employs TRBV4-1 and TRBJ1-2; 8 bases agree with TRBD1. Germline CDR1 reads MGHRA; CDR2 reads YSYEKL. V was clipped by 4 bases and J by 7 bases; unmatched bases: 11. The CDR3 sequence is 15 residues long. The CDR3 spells CASSPRTGFGLGYTF. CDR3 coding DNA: TGCGCCAGCAGCCCTCGGACAGGGTTCGGTCTTGGCTACACCTTC.

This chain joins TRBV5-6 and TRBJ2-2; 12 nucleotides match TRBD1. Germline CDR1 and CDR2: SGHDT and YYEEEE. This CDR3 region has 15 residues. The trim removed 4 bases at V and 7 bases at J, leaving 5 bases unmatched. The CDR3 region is CASSRGQGAGGELFF. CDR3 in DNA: TGTGCCAGCAGCCGGGGACAGGGGGCTGGCGGGGAGCTGTTTTTT.

The CDR3 sequence: CASSLGDSAFLDNEKLFF. In DNA form, the CDR3 reads TGTGCCAGCAGCTTGGGCGACAGCGCCTTTCTTGATAATGAAAAACTGTTTTTT. The chain employs TRBV5-5 and TRBJ1-4; D possibly corresponds to TRBD1 (5 bases). Trimming shortened V by 0 bases and J by 4 bases, and 19 bases separated the two germline ends. This CDR3 contains 18 residues. Germline lookup yields CDR1 SGHKS and CDR2 YYEKEE (reference sequence).

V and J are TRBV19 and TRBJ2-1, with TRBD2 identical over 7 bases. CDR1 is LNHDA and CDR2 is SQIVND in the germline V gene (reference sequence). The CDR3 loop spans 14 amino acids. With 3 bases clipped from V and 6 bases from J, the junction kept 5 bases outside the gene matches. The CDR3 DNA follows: TGTGCCAGTAGTATCTGGGGGAGGGCCAATGAGCAGTTCTTC. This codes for CASSIWGRANEQFF.

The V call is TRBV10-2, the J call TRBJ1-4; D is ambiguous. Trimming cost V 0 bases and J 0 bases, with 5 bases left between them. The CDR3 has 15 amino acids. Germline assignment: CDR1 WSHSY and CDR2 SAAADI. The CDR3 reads CASSESISTNEKLFF. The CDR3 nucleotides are TGCGCCAGCAGTGAGTCTATTTCAACTAATGAAAAACTGTTTTTT.

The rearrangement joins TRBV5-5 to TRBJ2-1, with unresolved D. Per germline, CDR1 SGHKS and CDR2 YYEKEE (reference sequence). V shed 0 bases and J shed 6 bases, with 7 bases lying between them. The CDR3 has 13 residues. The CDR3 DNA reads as TGTGCCAGCAGCTTGGTTCTGCGCAATGAGCAGTTCTTC. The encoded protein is CASSLVLRNEQFF.

CDR3 DNA: TGTGCCAGCAGCTTAGGTCTCCGCCGAGCAACCGGGGAGCTGTTTTTT. Translated, it gives CASSLGLRRATGELFF. The chain employs TRBV11-2 and TRBJ2-2, with D unclear. This CDR3 region has 16 residues. Per germline, CDR1 SGHAT and CDR2 FQNNGV. Between the trimmed V and J ends, which lost 1 base and 5 bases, there was a span of 14 bases.

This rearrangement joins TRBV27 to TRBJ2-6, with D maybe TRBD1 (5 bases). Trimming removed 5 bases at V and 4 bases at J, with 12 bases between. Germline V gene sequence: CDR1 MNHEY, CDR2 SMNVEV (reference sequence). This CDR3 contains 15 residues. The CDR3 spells CASSPRRTGANVLTF. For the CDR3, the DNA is TGTGCCAGCAGTCCCCGGCGGACAGGGGCCAACGTCCTGACTTTC.

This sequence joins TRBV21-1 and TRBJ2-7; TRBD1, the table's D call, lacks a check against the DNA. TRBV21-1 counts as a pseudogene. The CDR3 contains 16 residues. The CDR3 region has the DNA TGTGCCAGCAGCAAAAGGGGGCACAGGGGGTCCTACGAGCAGTACTTC. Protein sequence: CASSKRGHRGSYEQYF.

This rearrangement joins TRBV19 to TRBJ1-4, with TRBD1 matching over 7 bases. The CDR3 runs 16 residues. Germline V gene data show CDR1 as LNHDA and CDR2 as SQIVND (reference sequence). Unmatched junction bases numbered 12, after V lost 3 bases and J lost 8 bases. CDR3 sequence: CASSILSGGSREKLFF. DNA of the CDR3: TGTGCCAGTAGTATCCTTTCAGGGGGATCAAGAGAAAAACTGTTTTTT.

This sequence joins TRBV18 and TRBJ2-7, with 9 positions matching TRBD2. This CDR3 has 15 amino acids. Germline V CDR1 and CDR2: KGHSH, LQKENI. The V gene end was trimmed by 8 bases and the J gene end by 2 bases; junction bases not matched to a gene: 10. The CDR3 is CASKPVPSGTYEQYF. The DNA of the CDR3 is TGTGCCAGCAAACCGGTACCTAGCGGGACCTACGAGCAGTACTTC.